This T cell receptor (beta chain) originates from a study of vaccination and CD4 T cells after COVID-19. Concerning this clonotype: Antigen specificity is unknown.

The V gene's germline CDR1 is LNHDA and CDR2 SQIVND (reference sequence). This CDR3 comprises 15 residues. V dropped 5 bases and J dropped 3 bases, with 16 bases sitting between them. Sample treatment: roughly 10-day PBMC culture with coronavirus spike peptide pools or control peptides (ViraFEST assay). Sequenced with the Oncomine TCR Beta short-read assay was DNA taken from cultured CD4+ T cells. One entry per CDR3 protein results from TCRdb running MiXCR on the PCR reads. In the table there are 20,000 or so distinct CDR3 sequences, 45% to 70% of which are singletons. This clonotype was obtained from a human donor who had recovered from COVID-19. V and J are TRBV19 and TRBJ1-2; no firm D call. The specimen sequenced was CD4+ T cells from blood, cultured in vitro. Here the CDR3 DNA reads TGTGCCAGTAGTCCCATTTGGGTTGGTGACTATGGCTACACCTTC. Its protein is CASSPIWVGDYGYTF. Complete variable domain (other parts from reference TRBV19 and TRBJ1-2): DGGITQSPKYLFRKEGQNVTLSCEQNLNHDAMYWYRQDPGQGLRLIYYSQIVNDFQKGDIAEGYSVSREKKESFPLTVTSAQKNPTAFYLCASSPIWVGDYGYTFGSGTRLTVV.